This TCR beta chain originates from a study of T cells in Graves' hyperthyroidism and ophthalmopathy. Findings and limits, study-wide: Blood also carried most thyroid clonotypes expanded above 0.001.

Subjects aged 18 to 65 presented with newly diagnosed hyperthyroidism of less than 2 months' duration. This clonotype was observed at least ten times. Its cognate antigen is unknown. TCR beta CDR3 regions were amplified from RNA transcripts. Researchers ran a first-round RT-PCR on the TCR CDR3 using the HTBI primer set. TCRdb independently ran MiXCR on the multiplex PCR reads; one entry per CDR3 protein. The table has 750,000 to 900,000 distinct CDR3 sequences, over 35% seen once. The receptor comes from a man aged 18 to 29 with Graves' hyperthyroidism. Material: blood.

This CDR3 reads CASSPGAGRNQPQHF. CDR3 sequence (DNA): TGTGCCAGCAGCCCAGGGGCAGGGCGCAATCAGCCCCAGCATTTT. This sequence joins TRBV7-6 and TRBJ1-5; tentatively, D is TRBD1 (6 bases). In germline, CDR1 is SGHVS, CDR2 FNYEAQ. The ends were cut back, 5 bases at V and 2 bases at J, with 13 bases in the middle. CDR3 size: 15 residues.